This T cell receptor beta chain was profiled in a study of blood T cell repertoires in COVID-19. Study-wide background: Sites across the United States, Italy and Spain contributed samples from acute and convalescent COVID-19.

Under the authors' procedure: Amplification from reference gene primers served as the basis for estimated nucleated cell counts. Sequencing used immunoSEQ multiplex PCR; TCRdb keeps in-frame clones, though not all of them. V, J and clone size are taken as reported in that table, and D and trimming were inferred from the DNA itself. The sample shows about 140,000 clones, 88% of them seen only once. V was cut by 1 base and J by 7 bases, with 10 bases left in between. Germline V gene data show CDR1 as MDHEN and CDR2 as SYDVKM. The CDR3 covers 13 residues. The TCR comes from a man aged 50 or older with active or convalescent COVID-19. The sample comprised peripheral blood. The chain recombines TRBV28 with TRBJ1-1; D is uncertain. The CDR3 nucleotides are TGTGCCAGCAGTTTATCCCCAGGCGTTGAAGCTTTCTTT. It translates to CASSLSPGVEAFF.